These T cell receptor beta chains were read from a single sample in a study of beta chain features in type 1 diabetes. Assay used: immunoSEQ multiplex PCR; TCRdb lists only in-frame clones, some missing. The sample holds 40,000 to 65,000 clones; 55% to 75% are singletons and the top ten take under 0.3%. Sequenced: stem cell memory CD4+ T cells from blood. The receptors here all came from a woman aged 25 to 39 with type 1 diabetes. Each CDR3 is given with its conserved first and last residue. Each record gives: clone size, D gene, J gene, V gene, CDR3 DNA, CDR3 protein. A D gene is named only where the DNA matches it firmly. Expanded clones are given a class, and other clones once, few, many or no size at all.

clone size: -; D gene: -; J gene: TRBJ2-5; V gene: TRBV5-1; CDR3 DNA: TGCGCCAGCAGCTTGGCATCGGGGCAAGAGACCCAGTACTTC; CDR3 protein: CASSLASGQETQYF
clone size: few; D gene: -; J gene: TRBJ2-7; V gene: TRBV4-1; CDR3 DNA: TGCGCCAGCAGCCCTATAGCGCGCAGCTCCTACGAGCAGTACTTC; CDR3 protein: CASSPIARSSYEQYF
clone size: -; D gene: TRBD1; J gene: TRBJ2-5; V gene: TRBV7-8; CDR3 DNA: TGTGCCAGCAGCCACGGGACAGGGGGCCAAGAGACCCAGTACTTC; CDR3 protein: CASSHGTGGQETQYF
clone size: -; D gene: -; J gene: TRBJ1-1; V gene: TRBV7-8; CDR3 DNA: TGTGCCAGCATCGGGAGACAGACAATGAACACTGAAGCTTTCTTT; CDR3 protein: CASIGRQTMNTEAFF
clone size: -; D gene: TRBD2; J gene: TRBJ2-1; V gene: TRBV10-3; CDR3 DNA: TGTGCCATCAGTGGGACTAGCGGAAACAATGAGCAGTTCTTC; CDR3 protein: CAISGTSGNNEQFF
clone size: few; D gene: -; J gene: TRBJ1-1; V gene: TRBV30; CDR3 DNA: TGTGCCTGGAGTCTCACCCGGGAAGCTTTCTTT; CDR3 protein: CAWSLTREAFF
clone size: -; D gene: TRBD2; J gene: TRBJ2-1; V gene: TRBV9; CDR3 DNA: TGTGCCAGCAGCGAGGGGGGACTAGCGGGAGTAAGTGAGCAGTTCTTC; CDR3 protein: CASSEGGLAGVSEQFF
clone size: -; D gene: TRBD2; J gene: TRBJ2-5; V gene: TRBV18; CDR3 DNA: TGTGCCAGCTCACCGGGGATGGCGGGAGGGCCCCAAGAGACCCAGTACTTC; CDR3 protein: CASSPGMAGGPQETQYF
clone size: -; D gene: -; J gene: TRBJ2-2; V gene: TRBV5-1; CDR3 DNA: TGCGCCAGCAGCTTGGCCACTCGTACCACCGGGGAGCTGTTTTTT; CDR3 protein: CASSLATRTTGELFF
clone size: -; D gene: TRBD2; J gene: TRBJ2-1; V gene: TRBV5-4; CDR3 DNA: TGTGCCAGCAGCTTGGCTTATACTAGCGGTCTCGGGGAGCAGTTCTTC; CDR3 protein: CASSLAYTSGLGEQFF
clone size: few; D gene: TRBD2; J gene: TRBJ2-3; V gene: TRBV29-1; CDR3 DNA: TGCAGCGGACTAGCGGAGTACACAGATACGCAGTATTTT; CDR3 protein: CSGLAEYTDTQYF
clone size: -; D gene: -; J gene: TRBJ1-5; V gene: TRBV30; CDR3 DNA: TGTGCCTGGAGTAGCAGGGGAAATCAGCCCCAGCATTTT; CDR3 protein: CAWSSRGNQPQHF
clone size: -; D gene: -; J gene: TRBJ2-6; V gene: TRBV4-2; CDR3 DNA: TGTGCCAGCAGCCTTAACCCCTTGGAGGGGGCCAACGTCCTGACTTTC; CDR3 protein: CASSLNPLEGANVLTF
clone size: -; D gene: TRBD1; J gene: TRBJ2-7; V gene: TRBV14; CDR3 DNA: TGTGCCAGCAGCACGGACAGGGCATCCTCCTACGAGCAGTACTTC; CDR3 protein: CASSTDRASSYEQYF
clone size: few; D gene: TRBD2; J gene: TRBJ2-1; V gene: TRBV9; CDR3 DNA: TGTGCCAGCAGCGCCCCTCCTAGCGGGATCTACAATGAGCAGTTCTTC; CDR3 protein: CASSAPPSGIYNEQFF
clone size: -; D gene: TRBD2; J gene: TRBJ2-1; V gene: TRBV7-3; CDR3 DNA: TGTGCCAGCAGCTTAAGTGGGGCTAGCGGAGAACGCAATGAGCAGTTCTTC; CDR3 protein: CASSLSGASGERNEQFF
clone size: -; D gene: TRBD1; J gene: TRBJ2-6; V gene: TRBV19; CDR3 DNA: TGTGCCAGTAGTAGGGGACAGGGCTCTGGGGCCAACGTCCTGACTTTC; CDR3 protein: CASSRGQGSGANVLTF
clone size: few; D gene: TRBD2; J gene: TRBJ2-1; V gene: TRBV5-4; CDR3 DNA: TGTGCCAGCAGGTTGGATATAGTAGCGGGATACAATGAGCAGTTCTTC; CDR3 protein: CASRLDIVAGYNEQFF
clone size: -; D gene: -; J gene: TRBJ1-1; V gene: TRBV28; CDR3 DNA: TGTGCCAGCAGCGATCTCCCGGGTCTTGAAGCTTTCTTT; CDR3 protein: CASSDLPGLEAFF
clone size: once; D gene: -; J gene: TRBJ1-3; V gene: TRBV11-3; CDR3 DNA: TGTGCCAGCAGCTTTAACGGTGGAAACACCATATATTTT; CDR3 protein: CASSFNGGNTIYF
clone size: -; D gene: TRBD1; J gene: TRBJ2-7; V gene: TRBV7-9; CDR3 DNA: TGTGCCAGCAGCGATTCGACAGGGGTGGACGAGCAGTACTTC; CDR3 protein: CASSDSTGVDEQYF
clone size: -; D gene: -; J gene: TRBJ1-1; V gene: TRBV10-3; CDR3 DNA: TGTGCCATCAGTTCTGCGGGACCCCTGAACACTGAAGCTTTCTTT; CDR3 protein: CAISSAGPLNTEAFF
clone size: few; D gene: -; J gene: TRBJ2-7; V gene: TRBV5-1; CDR3 DNA: TGCGCCAGCAGCTTGACGGGTTACGAGCAGTACTTC; CDR3 protein: CASSLTGYEQYF
clone size: -; D gene: TRBD2; J gene: TRBJ2-7; V gene: TRBV11-2; CDR3 DNA: TGTGCCAGCAGCTCGCAGCGGGGAGCCTACGAGCAGTACTTC; CDR3 protein: CASSSQRGAYEQYF
clone size: few; D gene: -; J gene: TRBJ1-5; V gene: TRBV27; CDR3 DNA: TGTGCCAGCAGTTCAGGTAAAACAGGGTCCCATCAGCCCCAGCATTTT; CDR3 protein: CASSSGKTGSHQPQHF
clone size: -; D gene: TRBD1; J gene: TRBJ2-5; V gene: TRBV29-1; CDR3 DNA: TGCAGCGTCGGACAAGGGGGCGAGACCCAGTACTTC; CDR3 protein: CSVGQGGETQYF
clone size: -; D gene: -; J gene: TRBJ1-1; V gene: TRBV27; CDR3 DNA: TGTGCCAGCAGTTTACTCGACACTTCTGAAGCTTTCTTT; CDR3 protein: CASSLLDTSEAFF
clone size: -; D gene: -; J gene: TRBJ2-7; V gene: TRBV6-6; CDR3 DNA: TGTGCCAGCAGTACAGATATCTCCTACGAGCAGTACTTC; CDR3 protein: CASSTDISYEQYF
clone size: -; D gene: TRBD1; J gene: TRBJ2-7; V gene: TRBV5-1; CDR3 DNA: TGCGCCAGCAGCTTCACCCAGACAGGGTCCCCCTTCGAGCAGTACTTC; CDR3 protein: CASSFTQTGSPFEQYF
clone size: -; D gene: TRBD1; J gene: TRBJ1-2; V gene: TRBV2; CDR3 DNA: TGTGCCAGCAGTGAAGCACAGGGGGCCGGCTACACCTTC; CDR3 protein: CASSEAQGAGYTF
clone size: few; D gene: TRBD2; J gene: TRBJ2-7; V gene: TRBV28; CDR3 DNA: TGTGCCAGCAGTGCTGCGGGACTAGCCAGCTCCTACGAGCAGTACTTC; CDR3 protein: CASSAAGLASSYEQYF
clone size: few; D gene: TRBD2; J gene: TRBJ2-3; V gene: TRBV19; CDR3 DNA: TGTGCCAGTAGTCAACGGGGACTAGCTAGGGATACGCAGTATTTT; CDR3 protein: CASSQRGLARDTQYF
clone size: -; D gene: -; J gene: TRBJ1-1; V gene: TRBV10-3; CDR3 DNA: TGTGCCATCAGTGAGTCCTCCGGGGGTGGGGGAAACACTGAAGCTTTCTTT; CDR3 protein: CAISESSGGGGNTEAFF
clone size: -; D gene: -; J gene: TRBJ1-5; V gene: TRBV6-6; CDR3 DNA: TGTGCCAGCAGTTCCCCGGGAGGTAGCAATCAGCCCCAGCATTTT; CDR3 protein: CASSSPGGSNQPQHF
clone size: -; D gene: TRBD2; J gene: TRBJ2-3; V gene: TRBV9; CDR3 DNA: TGTGCCAGCAGCGTACTAGCGGAACCGAGGGATACGCAGTATTTT; CDR3 protein: CASSVLAEPRDTQYF
clone size: few; D gene: -; J gene: TRBJ2-1; V gene: TRBV5-1; CDR3 DNA: TGCGCCAGCACCCCCAGTGGGGGGAATGAGCAGTTCTTC; CDR3 protein: CASTPSGGNEQFF
clone size: few; D gene: -; J gene: TRBJ2-5; V gene: TRBV7-9; CDR3 DNA: TGTGCCAGCAGCTTAGGTCAAGTTGCCCAGGAGACCCAGTACTTC; CDR3 protein: CASSLGQVAQETQYF